This passage covers 23 T cell receptor beta chains from one sample sequenced in a study of shared clonotypes between healthy human individuals. TCRdb's copy holds only in-frame clones and misses some; the assay was immunoSEQ multiplex PCR. There are about 2 million clones in the sample; roughly 96% occur only once, and 0.1% to 0.15% lies in the top ten. Material for sequencing was naive CD4+ T cells sorted from blood. Specified subset: CD45RA+ positively selected. Source of these receptors: a man aged 18 to 29 in good health.

This rearrangement joins TRBV7-2 to TRBJ2-7; D may be TRBD2 (6 bases). V dropped 5 bases and J dropped 3 bases, with 17 bases sitting between them. Germline CDR1 SGHTA, CDR2 FQGNSA. The CDR3 sequence is 15 residues long. As DNA, the CDR3 is TGTGCCAGCAGCCGAGACCGAGGACTACACTACGAGCAGTACTTC. Encoded protein: CASSRDRGLHYEQYF. The full variable domain, completed using reference TRBV7-2 and TRBJ2-7, is GAGVSQSPSNKVTEKGKDVELRCDPISGHTALYWYRQSLGQGLEFLIYFQGNSAPDKSGLPSDRFSAERTGGSVSTLTIQRTQQEDSAVYLCASSRDRGLHYEQYFGPGTRLTVT.

This clone was counted only a few times. The chain links TRBV7-9 to TRBJ1-2; TRBD1 matches 10 bases. CDR1 and CDR2 (germline): SEHNR, FQNEAQ (reference sequence). V lost 1 base and J lost 5; bases outside the gene matches: 4. This CDR3 region has 15 residues. Here the CDR3 reads CASSLDVGQGYGYTF. The CDR3 bases are TGTGCCAGCAGCTTAGATGTGGGACAGGGGTATGGCTACACCTTC.

The chain carries TRBV7-8 and TRBJ2-7; 10 bases line up with TRBD2. The CDR3 consists of 17 residues. Germline CDR1 and CDR2: SGHVS and FQNEAQ. J was trimmed by 3 bases and V by 3 bases; bases with no gene match: 11. The CDR3 sequence is CASSFSVRGTSDYEQYF. Here the CDR3 DNA reads TGTGCCAGCAGCTTTTCAGTCCGGGGGACTAGCGACTACGAGCAGTACTTC.

This chain uses TRBV15 with TRBJ2-7; 10 bases map to TRBD1. The V and J ends lost 3 bases and 3 bases, in that order; junction bases with no gene match: 14. The CDR3 length is 18 residues. Per germline, CDR1 LNHNV and CDR2 YYDKDF (reference sequence). The CDR3 nucleotides read TGTGCCACCAGCAGGGCCGACAGGGGGCCGACCGGACTCTACGAGCAGTACTTC. It codes for CATSRADRGPTGLYEQYF.

On this clone: In the same sample, other DNA sequences code for this CDR3. The chain employs TRBV7-2 and TRBJ2-7, with 7 positions matching TRBD1. The CDR3 is 14 amino acids. Looked up from germline, CDR1 is SGHTA and CDR2 is FQGNSA. Losses at the gene ends were 0 bases for V and 4 bases for J; bases not matched to a gene: 3. The CDR3 DNA sequence: TGTGCCAGCAGCTTAGCGGGACAGTTGTACGAGCAGTACTTC. Translating gives CASSLAGQLYEQYF.

As regards this clone: The sample holds other DNA sequences that translate to the same CDR3. V usage is TRBV5-1 and J usage is TRBJ2-7; D may be TRBD1 (5 bases). The CDR3 is 13 residues long. Deletions cut 2 bases from V and 2 bases from J, with 8 bases between. Germline lookup yields CDR1 SGHRS and CDR2 YFSETQ. CDR3 nucleotides: TGCGCCAGCAGCTTAGGACACCCCTACGAGCAGTACTTC. It specifies CASSLGHPYEQYF. Using reference TRBV5-1 and TRBJ2-7 for the parts outside the CDR3, the full variable domain is KAGVTQTPRYLIKTRGQQVTLSCSPISGHRSVSWYQQTPGQGLQFLFEYFSETQRNKGNFPGRFSGRQFSNSRSEMNVSTLELGDSALYLCASSLGHPYEQYFGPGTRLTVT.

The chain recombines TRBV2 with TRBJ1-5; TRBD1 matches 7 bases. The CDR3 is 12 amino acids. Germline lookup yields CDR1 SNHLY and CDR2 FYNNEI. The V segment lost 6 bases and the J segment 10 bases; nucleotides outside the gene matches: 6. CDR3 in amino acids: CASSDGTVPQHF. The CDR3, as DNA: TGTGCCAGCAGCGATGGGACAGTTCCCCAGCATTTT. Using reference TRBV2 and TRBJ1-5 for the parts outside the CDR3, the full variable domain is EPEVTQTPSHQVTQMGQEVILRCVPISNHLYFYWYRQILGQKVEFLVSFYNNEISEKSEIFDDQFSVERPDGSNFTLKIRSTKLEDSAMYFCASSDGTVPQHFGDGTRLSIL.

The J gene is TRBJ2-7, the V gene TRBV6-5; D may be TRBD1 or TRBD2 (6 bases each). Trimming took off 2 bases at V and 2 bases at J, with 16 bases between the two ends. The CDR3 has 16 amino acids. The germline gives CDR1 MNHEY, CDR2 SVGAGI. In DNA, the CDR3 is TGTGCCAGCAGTTACGGGGGCGGGACGGTTCCCTACGAGCAGTACTTC. Protein: CASSYGGGTVPYEQYF.

Turning to this clone: A much larger clone lies one base from this, so it may be a read error. The sample carries other DNA sequences with the same CDR3. This rearrangement joins TRBV6-1 to TRBJ1-5; 8 nucleotides align to TRBD1. The germline CDR1 and CDR2 sequences are MNHNS and SASEGT. Trimming removed 5 bases from V and 4 bases from J; junction bases left unmatched: 1. The CDR3 extends over 13 amino acids. CDR3: CASSWTGNQPQHF. The CDR3 DNA follows: TGTGCCAGCAGTTGGACAGGGAATCAGCCCCAGCATTTT.

V is TRBV10-1 and J is TRBJ1-1; D gene ambiguous. Germline V gene sequence: CDR1 WNHNN, CDR2 SYGVQD (reference sequence). CDR3 length: 13 amino acids. V lost 6 bases and J 4 bases, leaving 12 bases between the germline ends. CDR3 nucleotide sequence: TGCGCCAGCAGCCAAGGGTTGGTCACTGAAGCTTTCTTT. Protein sequence: CASSQGLVTEAFF.

J is TRBJ1-6 and V is TRBV6-5; D unresolved. V lost 7 bases and J lost 0, with 7 bases in between. This CDR3 comprises 14 residues. Germline V lookup: CDR1 MNHEY, CDR2 SVGAGI. This CDR3 is CASKSSSYNSPLHF. CDR3 coding DNA: TGTGCCAGCAAATCGAGCTCCTATAATTCACCCCTCCACTTT.

The chain uses TRBV11-2 and TRBJ2-7; D uncertain. The CDR3 has 15 amino acids. Between the trimmed V and J ends, which lost 1 base and 1 base, there was a span of 11 bases. CDR1 and CDR2 from the germline V gene are SGHAT and FQNNGV. CDR3 region: CASSLALVGSYEQYF. DNA for the CDR3: TGTGCCAGCAGCTTAGCTTTAGTAGGATCCTACGAGCAGTACTTC. Using reference TRBV11-2 and TRBJ2-7 for the parts outside the CDR3, the full variable domain is EAGVAQSPRYKIIEKRQSVAFWCNPISGHATLYWYQQILGQGPKLLIQFQNNGVVDDSQLPKDRFSAERLKGVDSTLKIQPAKLEDSAVYLCASSLALVGSYEQYFGPGTRLTVT.

The chain is built from TRBV30 and TRBJ2-7, with 7 positions matching TRBD1. The trim removed 7 bases at V and 2 bases at J, leaving 2 bases unmatched. The CDR3 has 11 amino acids. In germline, CDR1 is GTSNPN, CDR2 SVGIG (reference sequence). The DNA of the CDR3 is TGTGCCTTCGGGACAGCCTACGAGCAGTACTTC. It codes for CAFGTAYEQYF. The full variable domain, completed using reference TRBV30 and TRBJ2-7, is SQTIHQWPATLVQPVGSPLSLECTVEGTSNPNLYWYRQAAGRGLQLLFYSVGIGQISSEVPQNLSASRPQDRQFILSSKKLLLSDSGFYLCAFGTAYEQYFGPGTRLTVT.

The chain recombines TRBV5-4 with TRBJ2-3; possible D gene TRBD1, 6 bases. Germline V gene lookup returns CDR1 SGHNT and CDR2 YYREEE (reference sequence). V lost 2 bases and J 1 base, leaving 14 bases between the germline ends. The CDR3 runs to 16 residues. In DNA, the CDR3 is TGTGCCAGCAGCTTAACAGGGATTTGGGGCACAGATACGCAGTATTTT. This codes for CASSLTGIWGTDTQYF.

The V gene is TRBV7-9, the J gene TRBJ1-1; D is undetermined. The CDR3 spans 14 residues. Trimming stripped 2 bases from V and 1 base from J, with 8 bases between. Germline-derived CDR1 and CDR2 are SEHNR and FQNEAQ (reference sequence). The CDR3 DNA sequence: TGTGCCAGCAGCTTACCCAGCAGGAACACTGAAGCTTTCTTT. Translating it yields CASSLPSRNTEAFF.

The chain couples TRBV6-1 to TRBJ1-5, with 7 positions matching TRBD1. Trimming removed 6 bases from V and 6 bases from J; junction bases left unmatched: 8. CDR3 length equals 14 residues. Germline V gene lookup returns CDR1 MNHNS and CDR2 SASEGT. DNA of the CDR3: TGTGCCAGCAGCGATTCAGGGGGTGGTCAGCCCCAGCATTTT. It translates to CASSDSGGGQPQHF.

The chain carries TRBV11-2 and TRBJ2-2; TRBD2 agrees at 11 bases. The CDR3 runs 16 residues. Germline-derived CDR1 and CDR2 are SGHAT and FQNNGV. J gave up 8 bases and V 5 bases, and 10 bases lay outside the gene matches. The CDR3 nucleotides read TGTGCCAGCAGCCCAGGACTAGCGGGCCTAATGGGGGAGCTGTTTTTT. Translated, it gives CASSPGLAGLMGELFF.

CDR3: CASSEEVPGNEKLFF. The CDR3 DNA reads as TGTGCCAGCAGTGAAGAGGTTCCGGGTAATGAAAAACTGTTTTTT. The rearrangement links TRBV25-1 to TRBJ1-4; D gene ambiguous. CDR3 length: 15 amino acids. Deletions cut 2 bases from V and 4 bases from J, with 11 bases between. Germline values: CDR1 MGHDK, CDR2 SYGVNS. Drawing the rest from reference TRBV25-1 and TRBJ1-4, the complete variable domain is EADIYQTPRYLVIGTGKKITLECSQTMGHDKMYWYQQDPGMELHLIHYSYGVNSTEKGDLSSESTVSRIRTEHFPLTLESARPSHTSQYLCASSEEVPGNEKLFFGSGTQLSVL.

The chain recombines TRBV9 with TRBJ2-3, with D possibly being TRBD2 (6 bases). V was cut by 3 bases and J by 0 bases, with 20 bases left in between. CDR1 SGDLS and CDR2 YYNGEE come from the germline V gene. CDR3 length: 18 amino acids. CDR3 in amino acids: CASSAGLIWDTSTDTQYF. Written as DNA, the CDR3 is TGTGCCAGCAGCGCGGGACTGATATGGGATACTAGCACAGATACGCAGTATTTT.

V is TRBV5-6 and J is TRBJ1-1; D remains unclear. Germline lookup yields CDR1 SGHDT and CDR2 YYEEEE. This CDR3 is built from 13 residues. V was cut by 6 bases and J by 4 bases, with 13 bases left in between. Here the CDR3 reads CASTPPLSTEAFF. The DNA for the CDR3 is TGTGCCAGCACCCCCCCCCTGAGCACTGAAGCTTTCTTT.

The chain uses TRBV10-3 and TRBJ2-3; D unclear. CDR3 size: 12 residues. Germline V lookup: CDR1 ENHRY, CDR2 SYGVKD. V was clipped by 7 bases and J by 5 bases, with 10 bases between them. CDR3 nucleotide sequence: TGTGCCATCAATTCAGGTTTAGATACGCAGTATTTT. Its translation is CAINSGLDTQYF.

The chain uses TRBV19 and TRBJ1-5; the D gene is possibly TRBD1 (5 bases). This CDR3 contains 15 residues. From germline, CDR1 is LNHDA and CDR2 SQIVND (reference sequence). V dropped 2 bases and J dropped 3 bases, with 11 bases sitting between them. The CDR3 sequence: CASSISDTINQPQHF. CDR3 DNA: TGTGCCAGTAGTATATCGGACACTATCAATCAGCCCCAGCATTTT.

The gene calls are TRBV19 and TRBJ2-1, with TRBD2 as a possible D gene (6 bases). Germline CDR1 and CDR2: LNHDA and SQIVND (reference sequence). The CDR3 sequence is 15 residues long. Between the trimmed V and J ends, which lost 3 bases and 9 bases, there was a span of 18 bases. CDR3 sequence reads: CASSIGGGIGVEQFF. In nucleotides, the CDR3 is TGTGCCAGTAGTATCGGCGGCGGGATCGGCGTTGAGCAGTTCTTC. Full variable domain (remainder filled in from reference TRBV19 and TRBJ2-1): DGGITQSPKYLFRKEGQNVTLSCEQNLNHDAMYWYRQDPGQGLRLIYYSQIVNDFQKGDIAEGYSVSREKKESFPLTVTSAQKNPTAFYLCASSIGGGIGVEQFFGPGTRLTVL.